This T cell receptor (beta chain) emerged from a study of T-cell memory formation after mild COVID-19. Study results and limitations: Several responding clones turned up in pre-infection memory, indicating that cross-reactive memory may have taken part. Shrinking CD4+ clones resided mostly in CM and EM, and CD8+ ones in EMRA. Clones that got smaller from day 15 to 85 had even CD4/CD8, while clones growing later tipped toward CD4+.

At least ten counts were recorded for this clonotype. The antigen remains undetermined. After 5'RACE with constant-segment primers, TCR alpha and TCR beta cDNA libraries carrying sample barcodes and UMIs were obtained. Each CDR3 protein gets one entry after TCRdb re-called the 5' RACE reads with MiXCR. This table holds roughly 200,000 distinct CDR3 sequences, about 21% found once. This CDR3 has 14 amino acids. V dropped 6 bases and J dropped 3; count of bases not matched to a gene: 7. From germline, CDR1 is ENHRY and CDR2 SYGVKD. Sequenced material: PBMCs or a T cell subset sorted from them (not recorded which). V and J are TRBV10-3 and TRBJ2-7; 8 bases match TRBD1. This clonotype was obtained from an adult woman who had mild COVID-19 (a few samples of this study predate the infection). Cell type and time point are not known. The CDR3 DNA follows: TGTGCCATCAGCCCCGGGACAGGTGGCTACGAGCAGTACTTC. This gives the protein CAISPGTGGYEQYF.